This TCR beta chain was obtained from a study of blood T cells in healthy people across ages. V lost 3 bases and J lost 4; bases outside the gene matches: 13. This CDR3 contains 17 residues. Germline CDR1 reads LGHDT; CDR2 reads YNNKEL (reference sequence). With a J-beta primer mix and a sample-barcoded 5' primer, a second PCR ran about 6 to 11 cycles. A template-switch adaptor with 12 random nucleotides tagged each cDNA molecule. Each CDR3 protein gets one entry after TCRdb re-called the 5' RACE reads with MiXCR. The table has around 1,500,000 distinct CDR3 sequences, over 25% seen once. The material sequenced was blood. This clonotype originated in a woman aged 30 to 39 in good health. This sequence joins TRBV3-1 and TRBJ1-2; the match to TRBD1 covers 8 bases. The CDR3: CASSHHRTGGVRYGYTF. Here the CDR3 DNA reads TGTGCCAGCAGCCATCACCGAACAGGGGGAGTACGCTATGGCTACACCTTC.